This T cell receptor beta chain was found in a study of cytomegalovirus exposure and HLA in healthy donors. As regards this clone: The antigen remains undetermined.

The germline V gene encodes CDR1 MGHRA and CDR2 YSYEKL. This CDR3 spans 13 amino acids. Trimming cost V 6 bases and J 0 bases, with 8 bases left between them. These donors were members of the roughly 110-subject validation cohort, a group separate from the approximately 640-subject first cohort. Measured with immunoSEQ multiplex PCR; TCRdb has only the in-frame clones, and not every one. This sample carries 150,000 or so clones, approximately 89% of them seen once, and the ten largest clones take 2% to 3%. Study results and limitations: That first-cohort TCR clusters tended to co-occur in the roughly 120 validation repertoires was found in a later analysis. The investigators catalogued some 150 TCR beta chains as cytomegalovirus-associated.

The sequencing input was PBMCs. J is TRBJ1-1 and V is TRBV4-1; D gene ambiguous. The sequence came from a man between 18 and 35 years old in good health and CMV-seropositive. CDR3 residues: CASSTLMNTEAFF. The CDR3 nucleotides read TGCGCCAGCAGTACTCTTATGAACACTGAAGCTTTCTTT.